This TCR beta chain was profiled in a study of vaccination and CD4 T cells after COVID-19. Study-wide background: Blood was drawn a median roughly 68 days post second dose, range 14 to 241. Study-level points and caveats: Post-vaccination reactive clonotypes (median approximately 38) did not differ significantly from post-infection (roughly 21).

Cultured CD4+ T-cell DNA underwent Oncomine TCR Beta short-read sequencing. TCRdb recomputed calls from the PCR reads with MiXCR, one row per CDR3 protein. The sample shows approximately 10,000 distinct CDR3 sequences, about 64% of them seen only once. There are 12 residues in the CDR3. CDR1 and CDR2 from the germline V gene are KGHDR and SFDVKD. With 5 bases removed from V and 9 bases from J, the gap between germline ends came to 10 bases. Treatment denoted: roughly 10-day PBMC culture with coronavirus spike peptide pools or control peptides (ViraFEST assay). Concerning this clonotype: Its antigen is still unknown.

This chain links TRBV24-1 with TRBJ2-1; D possibly uses TRBD1 or TRBD2 (5 bases each). The material sequenced was CD4+ T cells from blood, cultured in vitro. This receptor was identified in a human donor who had recovered from COVID-19. Here the CDR3 reads CATSGRGTEQFF. CDR3 coding DNA: TGTGCCACCAGTGGTCGAGGGACTGAGCAGTTCTTC.